This T cell receptor beta chain was sequenced in a study of OX40 agonist ivuxolimab in advanced cancers. Study overall: Enrolled patients in dose escalation had cancers that were hepatocellular carcinoma, melanoma, renal cell or head and neck cancer. One patient with hepatocellular carcinoma and two with cutaneous melanoma, three in all, had partial responses.

V lost 1 base, J lost 7 bases, and 7 bases lay in between. Germline V CDR1 and CDR2: SGHAT, FQNNGV. The CDR3 consists of 12 residues. Points on this clone: Antigen: not known.

Regarding the study as a whole: Expanded clones were, on average, more numerous among CD8+ T cells than CD4+.

TCRdb's copy holds only in-frame clones and misses some; the assay was immunoSEQ multiplex PCR. Here the sample spans some 50,000 clones, approximately 82% being singletons. The sample here was CD4+ or CD8+ T cells sorted from blood, taken in a trial of the OX40 agonist ivuxolimab. This TCR came from an adult with an advanced solid tumor such as melanoma, head and neck, liver or kidney cancer. The rearrangement uses TRBV11-2 and TRBJ1-2; no reliable D call. DNA of the CDR3: TGTGCCAGCAGCTTAGTTTTGGGTGGCTACACCTTC. Residues: CASSLVLGGYTF.